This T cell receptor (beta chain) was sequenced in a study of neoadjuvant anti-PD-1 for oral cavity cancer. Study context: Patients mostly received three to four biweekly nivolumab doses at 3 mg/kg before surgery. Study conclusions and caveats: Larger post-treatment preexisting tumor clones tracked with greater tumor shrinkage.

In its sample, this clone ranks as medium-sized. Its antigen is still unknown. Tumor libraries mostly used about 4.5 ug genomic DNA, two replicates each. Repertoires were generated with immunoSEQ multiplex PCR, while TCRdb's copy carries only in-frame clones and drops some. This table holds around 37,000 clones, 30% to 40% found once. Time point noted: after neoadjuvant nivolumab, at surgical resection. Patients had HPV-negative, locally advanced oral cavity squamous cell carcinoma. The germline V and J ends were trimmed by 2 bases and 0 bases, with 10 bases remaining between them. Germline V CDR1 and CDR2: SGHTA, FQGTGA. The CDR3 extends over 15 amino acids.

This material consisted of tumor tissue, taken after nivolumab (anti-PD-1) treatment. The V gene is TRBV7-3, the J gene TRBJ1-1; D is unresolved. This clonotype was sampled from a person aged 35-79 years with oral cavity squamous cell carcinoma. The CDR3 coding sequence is TGTGCCAGCAGCTTAGGGCGAGGTATGAACACTGAAGCTTTCTTT. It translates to CASSLGRGMNTEAFF.